Below are 21 T cell receptor beta chains sequenced from a single sample in a study of shared clonotypes between healthy human individuals. The repertoire was sequenced with immunoSEQ multiplex PCR; TCRdb's copy has only in-frame clones and lacks some. The profile covers 2 million to 2.5 million clones, with approximately 94% appearing a single time and roughly 0.13% taken by the ten largest. The source material was naive CD4+ T cells sorted from blood. This sample's subset: CD45RA+ positively selected. These receptors all stem from a young man in good health.

This rearrangement joins TRBV7-8 to TRBJ2-7, with a possible D match to TRBD1 (6 bases). Trimming pared 5 bases from V and 4 bases from J, leaving 21 bases between. Germline CDR1 and CDR2: SGHVS and FQNEAQ. The CDR3 loop spans 16 amino acids. The CDR3, as DNA: TGTGCCAGCAGCCTTAGAGGGGCAGGGGAAAAATACGAGCAGTACTTC. Translated: CASSLRGAGEKYEQYF.

The V gene is TRBV30, the J gene TRBJ1-5; D unresolved. Germline CDR1 and CDR2: GTSNPN and SVGIG (reference sequence). The CDR3 contains 14 residues. Trimming cost V 1 base and J 7 bases, with 14 bases left between them. The CDR3 nucleotides are TGTGCCTGGAGTGCTGGCTTCACCGGGCAGCCCCAGCATTTT. It specifies CAWSAGFTGQPQHF.

This chain links TRBV25-1 with TRBJ1-1; 9 bases match TRBD1. The V gene end was trimmed by 3 bases and the J gene end by 6 bases; junction bases not matched to a gene: 14. The CDR3 extends over 17 amino acids. Germline CDR1 is MGHDK and CDR2 is SYGVNS. In nucleotides, the CDR3 is TGTGCCAGCAGTGAGACTCCGGGACAGGGAAGTTCTGCTGAAGCTTTCTTT. Its protein is CASSETPGQGSSAEAFF. Full variable domain (missing parts from reference TRBV25-1 and TRBJ1-1): EADIYQTPRYLVIGTGKKITLECSQTMGHDKMYWYQQDPGMELHLIHYSYGVNSTEKGDLSSESTVSRIRTEHFPLTLESARPSHTSQYLCASSETPGQGSSAEAFFGQGTRLTVV.

This sequence joins TRBV2 and TRBJ2-2; tentatively, D is TRBD1 or TRBD2 (5 bases each). Germline CDR1 reads SNHLY; CDR2 reads FYNNEI. Trimming cost V 8 bases and J 7 bases, with 20 bases left between them. The CDR3 is made up of 15 amino acids. The CDR3 here is CASPNGQGRGGELFF. DNA for the CDR3: TGTGCCAGCCCTAATGGGCAGGGACGAGGCGGGGAGCTGTTTTTT.

V is TRBV25-1 and J is TRBJ1-2; the D gene is possibly TRBD1 (5 bases). V shed 3 bases and J shed 7 bases, with 9 bases lying between them. CDR1 is MGHDK, CDR2 SYGVNS, per germline. The CDR3 extends over 12 amino acids. DNA for the CDR3: TGTGCCAGCAGTGACAGGGTGGTTGGCTACACCTTC. Amino acids: CASSDRVVGYTF.

This clone was counted once. The chain employs TRBV6-5 and TRBJ1-2; TRBD1 matches at 8 bases. Germline CDR1 is MNHEY and CDR2 is SVGAGI. This CDR3 has 14 residues. Germline trimming cut 4 bases from V and 4 bases from J; bases unmatched to any gene: 5. The CDR3 DNA reads as TGTGCCAGCAGTTGGGACAGGAGCGTCTATGGCTACACCTTC. This gives the protein CASSWDRSVYGYTF.

For this clone: The same CDR3 arises from other DNA sequences in this sample as well. V is TRBV5-1 and J is TRBJ2-1; possible D gene TRBD1, 5 bases. V lost 1 base to trimming and J lost 6 bases, with 5 bases between them. The CDR3 spans 12 residues. The germline V gene encodes CDR1 SGHRS and CDR2 YFSETQ. The CDR3, as DNA: TGCGCCAGCAGCTTGCAGGGCAATGAGCAGTTCTTC. It encodes CASSLQGNEQFF.

V is TRBV18 and J is TRBJ1-4, with D maybe TRBD1 (5 bases). The CDR3 has 14 residues. CDR1 KGHSH and CDR2 LQKENI come from the germline V gene. V was trimmed by 6 bases and J by 8 bases, leaving 16 bases between them. The CDR3: CASSSGTMSEKLFF. CDR3 nucleotides: TGTGCCAGCTCCTCCGGGACCATGTCCGAAAAACTGTTTTTT. Combining the CDR3 with reference TRBV18 and TRBJ1-4 gives the whole variable domain NAGVMQNPRHLVRRRGQEARLRCSPMKGHSHVYWYRQLPEEGLKFMVYLQKENIIDESGMPKERFSAEFPKEGPSILRIQQVVRGDSAAYFCASSSGTMSEKLFFGSGTQLSVL.

The V call is TRBV5-1, the J call TRBJ2-1; tentatively, D is TRBD1 (5 bases). This CDR3 has 15 residues. In germline, CDR1 is SGHRS, CDR2 YFSETQ. Trimming took 4 bases from V and 6 from J, leaving 17 bases between them. The DNA of the CDR3 is TGCGCCAGCAGCACAACAATGGGGCTACGCAATGAGCAGTTCTTC. This codes for CASSTTMGLRNEQFF.

This clone was detected once. This chain links TRBV5-6 with TRBJ1-1; a possible D gene is TRBD1 (6 bases). The V gene's germline CDR1 is SGHDT and CDR2 YYEEEE. Deletions cut 0 bases from V and 1 base from J, with 10 bases between. The CDR3 totals 15 residues. CDR3 sequence: CASSLARGPNTEAFF. The DNA for the CDR3 is TGTGCCAGCAGCTTGGCCAGGGGCCCGAACACTGAAGCTTTCTTT.

The count of this clone is one. J is TRBJ2-7 and V is TRBV7-9; a possible D gene is TRBD1 (5 bases). CDR1 and CDR2 from the germline V gene are SEHNR and FQNEAQ (reference sequence). This CDR3 has 13 residues. Trimming took off 4 bases at V and 4 bases at J, with 11 bases between the two ends. This CDR3 reads CASSSPGPYEQYF. The CDR3 DNA follows: TGTGCCAGCAGCTCCCCAGGGCCATACGAGCAGTACTTC.

J is TRBJ2-7 and V is TRBV10-3; 7 bases are shared with TRBD2. Trimming removed 10 bases from V and 0 bases from J; junction bases left unmatched: 12. CDR3 length equals 15 residues. Germline CDR1 and CDR2: ENHRY and SYGVKD. This CDR3 reads CATRLLAEASYEQYF. In nucleotides, the CDR3 is TGTGCCACCCGTCTCCTAGCGGAGGCCTCCTACGAGCAGTACTTC.

The chain is built from TRBV10-2 and TRBJ1-1, with TRBD1 matching 9 bases. The CDR3 sequence is 16 residues long. Germline V lookup: CDR1 WSHSY, CDR2 SAAADI. V gave up 5 bases and J gave up 0 bases; unmatched junction bases: 7. The CDR3 spells CASSPLGQGMNTEAFF. CDR3 DNA: TGCGCCAGCAGTCCACTGGGACAGGGTATGAACACTGAAGCTTTCTTT.

CDR3 region: CASSSPAGAARNGQYF. CDR3 nucleotides: TGTGCCAGCAGTTCCCCCGCAGGGGCCGCCCGAAATGGTCAGTACTTC. This sequence joins TRBV28 and TRBJ2-4, with D perhaps matching TRBD1 (6 bases). This CDR3 is built from 16 residues. Germline V lookup: CDR1 MDHEN, CDR2 SYDVKM. Trimming cost V 4 bases and J 12 bases, with 25 bases left between them.

The chain carries TRBV6-5 and TRBJ2-1; 9 nucleotides align to TRBD1. Germline-derived CDR1 and CDR2 are MNHEY and SVGAGI. This CDR3 is 15 amino acids long. Trimming removed 2 bases from V and 2 bases from J; junction bases left unmatched: 1. In DNA form, the CDR3 reads TGTGCCAGCAGTTACGGGACAGGGACCTACAATGAGCAGTTCTTC. Encoded protein: CASSYGTGTYNEQFF.

The DNA for the CDR3 is TGTGCCAGCAGTGAGGGGGGAGGTTGGCAGTTCTTC. Protein: CASSEGGGWQFF. This chain joins TRBV2 and TRBJ2-1; a possible D gene is TRBD2 (6 bases). The CDR3 extends over 12 amino acids. The V gene's germline CDR1 is SNHLY and CDR2 FYNNEI. The germline V and J ends were trimmed by 3 bases and 12 bases, with 12 bases remaining between them.

This chain connects TRBV7-9 to TRBJ1-1; 12 nucleotides line up with TRBD1. The CDR3 spans 16 residues. The ends lost 5 bases at V and 6 bases at J; junction bases unmatched: 10. The germline gives CDR1 SEHNR, CDR2 FQNEAQ (reference sequence). This CDR3 reads CASSPERGQGASEAFF. DNA of the CDR3: TGTGCCAGCAGCCCCGAGAGGGGACAGGGGGCGTCTGAAGCTTTCTTT.

This chain joins TRBV6-6 and TRBJ2-7; tentatively, D is TRBD2 (6 bases). The CDR3 consists of 13 residues. Germline V CDR1 and CDR2: MNHNY, SVGAGI (reference sequence). Trimming pared 2 bases from V and 7 bases from J, leaving 12 bases between. CDR3 sequence: CASSYGDLGEQYF. The DNA for the CDR3 is TGTGCCAGCAGTTACGGGGACTTGGGGGAGCAGTACTTC.

This rearrangement joins TRBV30 to TRBJ1-3; D not certain. Germline V gene lookup returns CDR1 GTSNPN and CDR2 SVGIG (reference sequence). The CDR3 covers 15 residues. Deletions cut 0 bases from V and 0 bases from J, with 9 bases between. Here the CDR3 reads CAWSVHLSSGNTIYF. As DNA, the CDR3 is TGTGCCTGGAGTGTACACTTGAGCTCTGGAAACACCATATATTTT.

The J gene is TRBJ1-2, the V gene TRBV5-8; TRBD1 might be the D (5 bases). The CDR3 spans 16 residues. Trimming removed 4 bases from V and 4 bases from J, with 20 bases in between. CDR1 is SGHTS, CDR2 YDEGEE, per germline. CDR3 loop: CASSPRSAGRGYGYTF. The CDR3 nucleotides are TGTGCCAGCAGCCCTCGGAGTGCGGGGAGGGGCTATGGCTACACCTTC.

The chain couples TRBV11-2 to TRBJ2-7; possibly TRBD2 for D (6 bases). Germline V gives CDR1 SGHAT, CDR2 FQNNGV. This CDR3 has 15 residues. V was pared by 5 bases and J by 2 bases, with 16 bases between. The CDR3: CASSGAGPGAYEQYF. CDR3 bases: TGTGCCAGCAGCGGAGCGGGCCCGGGGGCCTACGAGCAGTACTTC.